This entry lists 6 T cell receptor beta chains sequenced from one sample in a study of cytomegalovirus exposure and HLA in healthy donors. Measured with immunoSEQ multiplex PCR; TCRdb has only the in-frame clones, and not every one. The sample yields approximately 140,000 clones, 85% to 90% seen once. Sequenced sample: PBMCs. The receptors originated from a man aged 18 to 29 in good health and CMV-seropositive.

This clone has at least ten counts. The rearrangement links TRBV14 to TRBJ2-1; D gene unclear. The CDR3 consists of 13 residues. Germline values: CDR1 SGHDN, CDR2 FVKESK. The ends were cut back, 4 bases at V and 9 bases at J, with 13 bases in the middle. CDR3 protein: CASSPQILAEQFF. Written as DNA, the CDR3 is TGTGCCAGCAGCCCACAAATTTTGGCTGAGCAGTTCTTC.

The chain combines TRBV19 with TRBJ1-5; 10 bases fit TRBD1. Germline V lookup: CDR1 LNHDA, CDR2 SQIVND (reference sequence). There are 19 residues in the CDR3. Trimming took 3 bases from V and 6 from J; bases not matched to a gene: 17. The CDR3 DNA reads TGTGCCAGTAGTATGAGGGGACAGGGGAGAGGAAGAAAGAGTCAGCCCCAGCATTTT. Encoded protein: CASSMRGQGRGRKSQPQHF.

The chain couples TRBV5-1 to TRBJ2-5; 7 bases map to TRBD2. This CDR3 region has 14 residues. Per the germline V gene, CDR1 is SGHRS and CDR2 is YFSETQ. The junction had 7 bases not matched to a gene; V was cut back by 2 bases and J by 6 bases. CDR3 amino acids: CASSLSLARQTQYF. CDR3 coding DNA: TGCGCCAGCAGCTTATCACTAGCGAGACAGACCCAGTACTTC. The full variable domain, rest sourced from reference TRBV5-1 and TRBJ2-5, is KAGVTQTPRYLIKTRGQQVTLSCSPISGHRSVSWYQQTPGQGLQFLFEYFSETQRNKGNFPGRFSGRQFSNSRSEMNVSTLELGDSALYLCASSLSLARQTQYFGPGTRLLVL.

The rearrangement uses TRBV5-4 and TRBJ2-7; D is uncertain. Per the germline V gene, CDR1 is SGHNT and CDR2 is YYREEE (reference sequence). V was shortened by 3 bases and J by 2 bases, with 12 bases between the two germline ends. The CDR3 has 14 residues. Written as DNA, the CDR3 is TGTGCCAGCAGCTCTGATGCGTTTCCCTACGAGCAGTACTTC. Translation: CASSSDAFPYEQYF.

There are a few counts of this clone. The V gene is TRBV5-1, the J gene TRBJ2-5; D is possibly TRBD2 (6 bases). This CDR3 has 13 residues. The V and J ends lost 1 base and 7 bases respectively, with 11 bases between them. Germline V gene lookup returns CDR1 SGHRS and CDR2 YFSETQ. CDR3 DNA: TGCGCCAGCAGCTTGACGGGAGAGGGGACCCAGTACTTC. It translates to CASSLTGEGTQYF.

DNA of the CDR3: TGCGTCGGGGGACCCGGTGACTATGGCTACACCTTC. Encoded protein: CVGGPGDYGYTF. The chain combines TRBV29-1 with TRBJ1-2, with D maybe TRBD1 (5 bases). The CDR3 has 12 amino acids. Looked up from germline, CDR1 is SQVTM and CDR2 is ANQGSEA. Full variable domain (rest looked up from reference TRBV29-1 and TRBJ1-2): SAVISQKPSRDICQRGTSLTIQCQVDSQVTMMFWYRQQPGQSLTLIATANQGSEATYESGFVIDKFPISRPNLTFSTLTVSNMSPEDSSIYLCVGGPGDYGYTFGSGTRLTVV.